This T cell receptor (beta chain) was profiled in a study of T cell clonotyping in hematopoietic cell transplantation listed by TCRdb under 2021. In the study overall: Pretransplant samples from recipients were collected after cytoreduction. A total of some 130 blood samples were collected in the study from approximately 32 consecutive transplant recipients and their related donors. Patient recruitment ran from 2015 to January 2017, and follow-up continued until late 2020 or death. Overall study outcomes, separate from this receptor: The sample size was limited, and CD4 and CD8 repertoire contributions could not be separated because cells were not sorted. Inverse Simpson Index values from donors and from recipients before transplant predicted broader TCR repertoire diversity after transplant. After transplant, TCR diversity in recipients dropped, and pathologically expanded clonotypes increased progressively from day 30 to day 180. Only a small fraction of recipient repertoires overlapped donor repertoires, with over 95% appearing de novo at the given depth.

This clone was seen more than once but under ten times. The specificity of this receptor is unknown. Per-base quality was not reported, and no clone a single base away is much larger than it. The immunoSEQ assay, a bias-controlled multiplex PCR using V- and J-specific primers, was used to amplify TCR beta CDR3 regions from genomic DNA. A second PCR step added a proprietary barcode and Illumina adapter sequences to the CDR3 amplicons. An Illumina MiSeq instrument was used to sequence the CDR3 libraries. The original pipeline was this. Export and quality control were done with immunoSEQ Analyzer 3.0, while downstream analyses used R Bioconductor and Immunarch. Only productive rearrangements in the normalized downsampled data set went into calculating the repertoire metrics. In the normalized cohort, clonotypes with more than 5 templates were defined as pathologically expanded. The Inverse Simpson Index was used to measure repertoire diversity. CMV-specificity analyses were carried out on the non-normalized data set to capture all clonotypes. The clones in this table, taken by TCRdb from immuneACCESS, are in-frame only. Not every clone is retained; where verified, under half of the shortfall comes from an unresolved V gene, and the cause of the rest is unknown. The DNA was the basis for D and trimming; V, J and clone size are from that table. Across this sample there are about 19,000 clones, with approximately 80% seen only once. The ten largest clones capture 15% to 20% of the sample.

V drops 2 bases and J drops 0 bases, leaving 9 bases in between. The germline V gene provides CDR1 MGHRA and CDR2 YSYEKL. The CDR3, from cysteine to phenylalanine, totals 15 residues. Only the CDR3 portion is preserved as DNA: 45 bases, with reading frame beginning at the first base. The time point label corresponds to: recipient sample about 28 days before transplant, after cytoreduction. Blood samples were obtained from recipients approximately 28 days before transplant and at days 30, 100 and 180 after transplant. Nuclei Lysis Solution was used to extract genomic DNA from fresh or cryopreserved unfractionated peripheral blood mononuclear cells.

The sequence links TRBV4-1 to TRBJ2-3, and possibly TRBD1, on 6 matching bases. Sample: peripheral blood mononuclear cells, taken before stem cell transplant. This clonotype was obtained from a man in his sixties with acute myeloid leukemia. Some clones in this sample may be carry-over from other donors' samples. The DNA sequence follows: TGCGCCAGCAGCCAACAGGGGTATAGCACAGATACGCAGTATTTT. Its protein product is CASSQQGYSTDTQYF.